This entry concerns a single TCR beta chain. These data belong to a study of cytotoxic CD8 clonotypes in ibrutinib-treated CLL. J was trimmed by 6 bases and V by 7 bases; bases with no gene match: 12. The CDR3 loop spans 15 amino acids. Germline lookup yields CDR1 MNHEY and CDR2 SVGAGI. The data were produced by immunoSEQ multiplex PCR, yet TCRdb's version contains in-frame clones alone and is incomplete. This table holds more than 200,000 clones, 60% to 80% found once. The V gene is TRBV6-5, the J gene TRBJ2-3; TRBD2 matches 8 bases. This receptor was identified in a human donor with chronic lymphocytic leukemia. Sequences were derived from PBMCs, sampled after 12 months of ibrutinib treatment. CDR3 sequence reads: CASTPLAGWADTQYF. The CDR3 DNA follows: TGTGCCAGCACCCCATTAGCGGGATGGGCGGATACGCAGTATTTT.